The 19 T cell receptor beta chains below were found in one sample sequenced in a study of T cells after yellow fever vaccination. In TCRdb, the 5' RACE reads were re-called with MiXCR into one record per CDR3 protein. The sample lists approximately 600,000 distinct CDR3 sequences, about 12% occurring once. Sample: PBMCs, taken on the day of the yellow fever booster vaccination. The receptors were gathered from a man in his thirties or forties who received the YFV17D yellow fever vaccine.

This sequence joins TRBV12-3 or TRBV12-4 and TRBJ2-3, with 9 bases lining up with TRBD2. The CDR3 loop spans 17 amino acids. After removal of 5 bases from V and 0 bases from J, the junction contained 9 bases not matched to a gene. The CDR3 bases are TGTGCCAGCAGTCCAAGACTAGCGGCTCGAAGCACAGATACGCAGTATTTT. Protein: CASSPRLAARSTDTQYF.

CDR3 coding DNA: TGCAGTGCTAGAGATTTGCTAGGGGCAGATACGCAGTATTTT. Its translation is CSARDLLGADTQYF. The chain is built from TRBV20-1 and TRBJ2-3, with TRBD1 as a possible D gene (5 bases). CDR3 length: 14 amino acids. Germline V lookup: CDR1 DFQATT, CDR2 SNEGSKA (reference sequence). The ends were cut back, 0 bases at V and 4 bases at J, with 11 bases in the middle.

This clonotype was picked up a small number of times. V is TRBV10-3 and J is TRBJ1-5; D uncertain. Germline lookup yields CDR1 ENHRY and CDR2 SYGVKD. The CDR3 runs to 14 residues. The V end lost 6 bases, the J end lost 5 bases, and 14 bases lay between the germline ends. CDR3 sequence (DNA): TGTGCCATCAGCACAAGCCCGGGCGATCAGCCCCAGCATTTT. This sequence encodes CAISTSPGDQPQHF.

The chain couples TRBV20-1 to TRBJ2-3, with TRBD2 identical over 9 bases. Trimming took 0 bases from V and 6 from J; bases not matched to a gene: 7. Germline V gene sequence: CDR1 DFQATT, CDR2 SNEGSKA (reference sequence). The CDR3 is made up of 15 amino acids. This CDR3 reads CSARDLREGPDTQYF. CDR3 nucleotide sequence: TGCAGTGCTAGAGATTTGCGGGAGGGCCCGGATACGCAGTATTTT.

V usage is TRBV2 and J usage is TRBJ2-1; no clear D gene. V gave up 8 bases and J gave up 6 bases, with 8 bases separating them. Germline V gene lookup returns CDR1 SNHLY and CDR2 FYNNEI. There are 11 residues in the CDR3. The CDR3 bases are TGTGCCAGCGCTTTACTCAATGAGCAGTTCTTC. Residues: CASALLNEQFF.

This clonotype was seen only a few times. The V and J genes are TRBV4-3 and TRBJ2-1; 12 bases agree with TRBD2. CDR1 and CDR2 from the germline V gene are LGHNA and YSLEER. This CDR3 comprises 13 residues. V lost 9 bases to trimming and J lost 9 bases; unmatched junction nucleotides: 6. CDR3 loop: CARLAGGLGEQFF. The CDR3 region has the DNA TGCGCCAGACTAGCGGGAGGCTTGGGTGAGCAGTTCTTC.

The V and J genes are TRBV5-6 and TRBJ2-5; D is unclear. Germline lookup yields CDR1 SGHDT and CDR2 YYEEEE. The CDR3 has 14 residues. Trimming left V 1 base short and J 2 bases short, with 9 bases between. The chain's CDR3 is CASSLFQAQETQYF. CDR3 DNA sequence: TGTGCCAGCAGCTTGTTCCAGGCACAAGAGACCCAGTACTTC.

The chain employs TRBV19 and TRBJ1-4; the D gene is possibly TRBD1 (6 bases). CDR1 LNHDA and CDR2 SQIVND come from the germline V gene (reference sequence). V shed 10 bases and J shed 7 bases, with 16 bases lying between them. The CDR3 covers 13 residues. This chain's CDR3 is CATEGVSPEKLFF. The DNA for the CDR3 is TGTGCCACCGAGGGGGTCAGTCCTGAAAAACTGTTTTTT.

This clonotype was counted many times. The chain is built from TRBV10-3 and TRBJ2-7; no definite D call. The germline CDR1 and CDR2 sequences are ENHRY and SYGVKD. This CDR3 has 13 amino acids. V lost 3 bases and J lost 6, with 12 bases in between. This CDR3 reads CAISDQTESEQYF. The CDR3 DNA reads TGTGCCATCAGTGACCAGACCGAAAGCGAGCAGTACTTC.

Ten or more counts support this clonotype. The DNA for the CDR3 is TGTGCCAGCAGCCATGACAAGAACTATGGCTACACCTTC. Its translation: CASSHDKNYGYTF. The V call is TRBV14, the J call TRBJ1-2; unclear D gene. Trimming left V 3 bases short and J 2 bases short, with 7 bases between. The CDR3 extends over 13 amino acids. In germline, CDR1 is SGHDN, CDR2 FVKESK.

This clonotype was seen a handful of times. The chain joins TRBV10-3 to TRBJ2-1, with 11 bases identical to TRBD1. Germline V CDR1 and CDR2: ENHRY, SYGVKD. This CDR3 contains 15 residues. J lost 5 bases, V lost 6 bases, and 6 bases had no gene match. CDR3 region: CAIRTGTGGHNEQFF. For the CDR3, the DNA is TGTGCCATCAGAACCGGGACAGGGGGTCACAATGAGCAGTTCTTC.

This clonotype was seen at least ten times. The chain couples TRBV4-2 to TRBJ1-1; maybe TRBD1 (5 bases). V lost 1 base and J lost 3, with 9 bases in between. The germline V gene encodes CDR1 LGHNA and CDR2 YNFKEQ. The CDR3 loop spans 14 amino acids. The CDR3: CASSQAGGYTEAFF. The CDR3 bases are TGTGCCAGCAGCCAAGCGGGGGGGTACACTGAAGCTTTCTTT.

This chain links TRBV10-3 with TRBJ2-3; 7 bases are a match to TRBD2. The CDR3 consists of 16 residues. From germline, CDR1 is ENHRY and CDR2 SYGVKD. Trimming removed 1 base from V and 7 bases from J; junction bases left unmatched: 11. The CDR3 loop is CAISEFLWRETNTQYF. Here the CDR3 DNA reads TGTGCCATCAGTGAGTTCCTGTGGCGGGAGACAAATACGCAGTATTTT.

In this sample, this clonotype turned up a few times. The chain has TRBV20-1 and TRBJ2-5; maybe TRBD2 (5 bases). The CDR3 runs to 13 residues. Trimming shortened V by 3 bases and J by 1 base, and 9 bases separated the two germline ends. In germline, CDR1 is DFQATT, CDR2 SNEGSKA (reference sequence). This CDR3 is CSASRRVQETQYF. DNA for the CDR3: TGCAGTGCTAGTCGGCGGGTCCAAGAGACCCAGTACTTC.

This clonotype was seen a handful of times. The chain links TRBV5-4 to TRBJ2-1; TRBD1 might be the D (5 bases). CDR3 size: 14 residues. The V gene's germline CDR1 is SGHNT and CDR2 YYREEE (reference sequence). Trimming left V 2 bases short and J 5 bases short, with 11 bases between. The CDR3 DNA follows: TGTGCCAGCAGCTTCTCGGACAACAACAATGAGCAGTTCTTC. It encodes CASSFSDNNNEQFF.

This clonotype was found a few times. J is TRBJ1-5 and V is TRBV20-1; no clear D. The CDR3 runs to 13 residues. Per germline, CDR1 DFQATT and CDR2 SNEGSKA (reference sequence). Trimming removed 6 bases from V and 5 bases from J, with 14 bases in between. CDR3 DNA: TGCAGTGCCCCAGTGGGCAGTGATCAGCCCCAGCATTTT. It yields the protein CSAPVGSDQPQHF.

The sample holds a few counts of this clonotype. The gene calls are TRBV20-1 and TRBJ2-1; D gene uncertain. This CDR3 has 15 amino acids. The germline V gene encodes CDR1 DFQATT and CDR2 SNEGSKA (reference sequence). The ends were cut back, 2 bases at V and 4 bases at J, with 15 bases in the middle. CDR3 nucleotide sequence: TGCAGTGCTAGAAACCCCCAAGTCCCTTACAATGAGCAGTTCTTC. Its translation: CSARNPQVPYNEQFF.

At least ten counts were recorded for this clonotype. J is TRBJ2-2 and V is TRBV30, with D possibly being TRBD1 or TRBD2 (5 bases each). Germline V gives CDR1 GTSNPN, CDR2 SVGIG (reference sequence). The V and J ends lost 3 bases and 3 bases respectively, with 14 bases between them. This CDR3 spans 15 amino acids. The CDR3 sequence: CAWRKPWGYTGELFF. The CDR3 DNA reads TGTGCCTGGAGAAAACCGTGGGGGTACACCGGGGAGCTGTTTTTT.

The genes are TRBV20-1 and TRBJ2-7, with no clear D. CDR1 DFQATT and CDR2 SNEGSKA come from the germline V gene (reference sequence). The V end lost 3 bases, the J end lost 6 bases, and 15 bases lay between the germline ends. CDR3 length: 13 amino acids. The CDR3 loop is CSASLASPAEQYF. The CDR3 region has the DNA TGCAGTGCTAGTCTGGCTAGTCCAGCCGAGCAGTACTTC.